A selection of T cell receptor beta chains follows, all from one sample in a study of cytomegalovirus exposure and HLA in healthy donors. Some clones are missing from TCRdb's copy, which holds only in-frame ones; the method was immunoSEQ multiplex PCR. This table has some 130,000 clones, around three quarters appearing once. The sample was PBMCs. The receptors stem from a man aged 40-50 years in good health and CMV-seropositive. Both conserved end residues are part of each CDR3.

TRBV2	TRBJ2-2	CASMGSGSAGELFF
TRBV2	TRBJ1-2	CASSTGTGVYGYTF
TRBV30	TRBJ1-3	CAWSPTRNTIYF
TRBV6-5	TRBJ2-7	CASSYSLSYEQYF
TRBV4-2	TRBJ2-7	CASSQEASGRFSYEQYF
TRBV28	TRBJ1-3	CASSLAGQFGNTIYF
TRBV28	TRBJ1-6	CASSFFRNSPLHF
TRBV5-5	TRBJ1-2	CASSFFGRVHGYTF
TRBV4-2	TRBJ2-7	CASSPSPWREVYEQYF
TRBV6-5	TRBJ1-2	CASSQKTGVGYTF
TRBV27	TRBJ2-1	CASSLAPSSYNEQFF
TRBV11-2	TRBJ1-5	CASSSLQGIGQPQHF
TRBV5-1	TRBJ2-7	CASSLESPGDEQYF
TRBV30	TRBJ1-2	CAWSPGGHGYTF
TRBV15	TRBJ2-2	CATSREASGRTGELFF
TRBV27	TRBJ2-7	CASSPGAGYEQYF
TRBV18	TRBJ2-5	CASSLRLSEETQYF
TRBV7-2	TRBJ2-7	CASSTRLALNAYEQYF
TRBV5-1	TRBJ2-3	CASSQDSFSDTQYF
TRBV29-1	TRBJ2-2	CSVHGQGHTGELFF
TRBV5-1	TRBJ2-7	CASSLGTSGRAYEQYF
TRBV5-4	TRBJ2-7	CASSSPSGIYEQYF
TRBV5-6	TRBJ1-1	CASSKTGGKAFF
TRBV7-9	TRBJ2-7	CASSTGTSGIITGEQYF
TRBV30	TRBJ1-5	CAWSVGDSGNQPQHF
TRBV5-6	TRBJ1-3	CASSLANTFMGTVRNTIYF
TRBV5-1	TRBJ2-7	CASSLYSSGSNEQYF
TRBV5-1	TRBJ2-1	CASSQGLAGAGEQFF
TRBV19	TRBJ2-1	CASSMVLAGKTNEQFF
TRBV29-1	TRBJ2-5	CSVGRGRGGETQYF
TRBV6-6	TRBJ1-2	CASSRDSVGYTF
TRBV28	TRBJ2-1	CASGQIAGGPPNEQFF
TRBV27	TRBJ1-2	CASSLNRGLGYTF
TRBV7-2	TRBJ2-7	CASSLGGGVREQYF
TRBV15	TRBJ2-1	CATSPGTSAYNEQFF
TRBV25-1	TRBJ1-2	CASSRDGLRGYTF
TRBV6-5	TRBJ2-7	CASSTPGTGRWEQYF
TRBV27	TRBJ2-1	CASSVQLADHSYNEQFF
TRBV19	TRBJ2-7	CASSISRETYEQYF
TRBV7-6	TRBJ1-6	CASSLGHRQGKNSPLHF
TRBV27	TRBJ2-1	CASSTQGQRPNEQFF
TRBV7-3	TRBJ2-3	CASSPGTSVGSTDTQYF
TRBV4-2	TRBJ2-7	CASSAKVASYEQYF
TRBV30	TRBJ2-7	CAWSVILAGREQYF
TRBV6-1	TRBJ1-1	CASSIDRGMNTEAFF
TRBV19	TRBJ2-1	CASSKSGNEQFF
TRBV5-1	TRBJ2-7	CASATSGRGEQYF
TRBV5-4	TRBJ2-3	CASSFTGGGDTQYF